The rows below give T cell receptor beta chains drawn from one sample of a study of tumor-infiltrating T cells and Merkel cell polyomavirus. TCRdb's copy holds only in-frame clones and misses some; the assay was immunoSEQ multiplex PCR. The sample includes 20,000 to 30,000 clones, roughly 87% of them seen just once. The sample comprised lymph node tissue. The receptors here all came from a man between 45 and 60 years old with Merkel cell carcinoma. Both conserved end residues are trimmed from each CDR3. The order of the fields is J gene, V gene, D gene, CDR3 protein. D genes are given only for firm matches.

j_call: TRBJ2-7; v_call: TRBV5-4; d_call: TRBD1; cdr3_aa: ASGPGTGATIEH
j_call: TRBJ1-2; v_call: TRBV14; d_call: TRBD1; cdr3_aa: ASSPRTGGGYGYT
j_call: TRBJ1-4; v_call: TRBV9; d_call: NA; cdr3_aa: ASSSGFSHEKLF
j_call: TRBJ2-7; v_call: TRBV29-1; d_call: TRBD2; cdr3_aa: SVEGLGLAGRGLSYEQY
j_call: TRBJ1-5; v_call: TRBV10-1; d_call: NA; cdr3_aa: AGRQAPQH
j_call: TRBJ1-4; v_call: TRBV7-9; d_call: TRBD1; cdr3_aa: ASSLGQGLGGEKLF
j_call: TRBJ2-1; v_call: TRBV29-1; d_call: TRBD1; cdr3_aa: SVEERDRGYEQF
j_call: TRBJ2-1; v_call: TRBV4-3; d_call: NA; cdr3_aa: ASSQEGGPAPGNEQF
j_call: TRBJ2-6; v_call: TRBV7-9; d_call: NA; cdr3_aa: ASSFRDTSGANVLT
j_call: TRBJ2-1; v_call: TRBV7-9; d_call: NA; cdr3_aa: ASSPSPHEQF
j_call: TRBJ2-3; v_call: TRBV7-3; d_call: NA; cdr3_aa: ASSSTGSTQY
j_call: TRBJ1-3; v_call: TRBV19; d_call: NA; cdr3_aa: ASSMYSGNTIY
j_call: TRBJ1-2; v_call: TRBV19; d_call: NA; cdr3_aa: ASSKQPTNYGYT
j_call: TRBJ2-3; v_call: TRBV11-3; d_call: NA; cdr3_aa: ASSLEYGTDTQY
j_call: TRBJ2-5; v_call: TRBV6-5; d_call: NA; cdr3_aa: ASSYSGGSGETQY
j_call: TRBJ1-3; v_call: TRBV9; d_call: TRBD1; cdr3_aa: ASSETAGGKLRNTIY
j_call: TRBJ1-1; v_call: TRBV30; d_call: NA; cdr3_aa: AWSLWNTEAF
j_call: TRBJ2-2; v_call: TRBV5-1; d_call: NA; cdr3_aa: ASSLVTANTGELF
j_call: TRBJ2-2; v_call: TRBV28; d_call: NA; cdr3_aa: ASSHPPRTASRNTGELF
j_call: TRBJ2-3; v_call: TRBV10-1; d_call: NA; cdr3_aa: ATGGRSGGPRGTQY
j_call: TRBJ1-1; v_call: TRBV28; d_call: NA; cdr3_aa: ASSLVGRGNEAF
j_call: TRBJ2-7; v_call: TRBV7-6; d_call: TRBD2; cdr3_aa: ASSLVLAAAYEQY
j_call: TRBJ2-5; v_call: TRBV19; d_call: TRBD2; cdr3_aa: ASNTRTSGRQAETQY
j_call: TRBJ1-2; v_call: TRBV19; d_call: NA; cdr3_aa: ASSMARDSGYT
j_call: TRBJ2-2; v_call: TRBV12-5; d_call: TRBD2; cdr3_aa: ASGLARTSGNTGELF
j_call: TRBJ2-7; v_call: TRBV28; d_call: TRBD1; cdr3_aa: ASSLGTGNRIYEQY
j_call: TRBJ2-2; v_call: TRBV7-9; d_call: NA; cdr3_aa: ASSSRVNTGELF
j_call: TRBJ2-4; v_call: TRBV9; d_call: TRBD2; cdr3_aa: ASSPLSWGGVAKNIQY
j_call: TRBJ1-1; v_call: TRBV6-5; d_call: TRBD1; cdr3_aa: ASSYRQGARAF
j_call: TRBJ2-3; v_call: TRBV6-1; d_call: TRBD2; cdr3_aa: ASSGLGVAGREDTQY
j_call: TRBJ2-4; v_call: TRBV6-5; d_call: NA; cdr3_aa: ASSYDSKNIQY
j_call: TRBJ2-6; v_call: TRBV4-1; d_call: NA; cdr3_aa: ASSQDGRGAHSGANVLT
j_call: TRBJ1-2; v_call: TRBV6-1; d_call: TRBD1; cdr3_aa: ASLPDRDYGYT
j_call: TRBJ2-1; v_call: TRBV11-3; d_call: NA; cdr3_aa: ASSLDSRGTNEQF
j_call: TRBJ1-4; v_call: TRBV27; d_call: NA; cdr3_aa: ASTSGWGINEKLF
j_call: TRBJ2-7; v_call: TRBV30; d_call: NA; cdr3_aa: AWAGVVEQY
j_call: TRBJ1-1; v_call: TRBV4-3; d_call: TRBD1; cdr3_aa: ASSQERQGNTEAF
j_call: TRBJ1-1; v_call: TRBV11-2; d_call: TRBD1; cdr3_aa: ASSSTRGLGTEAF
j_call: TRBJ2-1; v_call: TRBV14; d_call: TRBD2; cdr3_aa: ASSQSSGYNEQF